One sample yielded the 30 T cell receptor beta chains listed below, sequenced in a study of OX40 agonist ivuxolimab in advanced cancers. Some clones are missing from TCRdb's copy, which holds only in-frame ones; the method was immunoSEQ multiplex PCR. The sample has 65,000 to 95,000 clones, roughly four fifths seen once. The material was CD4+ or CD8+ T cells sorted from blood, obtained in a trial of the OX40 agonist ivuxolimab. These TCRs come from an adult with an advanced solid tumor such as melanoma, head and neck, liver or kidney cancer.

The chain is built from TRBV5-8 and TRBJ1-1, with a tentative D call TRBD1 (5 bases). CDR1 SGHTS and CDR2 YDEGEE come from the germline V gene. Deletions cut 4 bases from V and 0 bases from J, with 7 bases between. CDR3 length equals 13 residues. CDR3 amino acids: CASSRGLNTEAFF. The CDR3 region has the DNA TGTGCCAGCAGCAGGGGACTGAACACTGAAGCTTTCTTT.

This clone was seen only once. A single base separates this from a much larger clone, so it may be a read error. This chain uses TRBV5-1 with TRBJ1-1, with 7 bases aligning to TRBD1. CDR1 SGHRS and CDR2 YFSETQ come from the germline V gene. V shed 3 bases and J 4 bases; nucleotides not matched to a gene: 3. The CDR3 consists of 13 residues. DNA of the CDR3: TGCGCCAGCAGCTCCGGGACAGCCACTGAAGCTTTCTTT. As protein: CASSSGTATEAFF.

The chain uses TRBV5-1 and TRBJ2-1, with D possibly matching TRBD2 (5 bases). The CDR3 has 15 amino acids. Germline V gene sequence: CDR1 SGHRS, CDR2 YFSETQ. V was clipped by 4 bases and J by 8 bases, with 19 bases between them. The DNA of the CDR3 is TGCGCCAGCAGCCAAGGAGGTACTAGTGTCGATGAGCAGTTCTTC. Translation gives CASSQGGTSVDEQFF.

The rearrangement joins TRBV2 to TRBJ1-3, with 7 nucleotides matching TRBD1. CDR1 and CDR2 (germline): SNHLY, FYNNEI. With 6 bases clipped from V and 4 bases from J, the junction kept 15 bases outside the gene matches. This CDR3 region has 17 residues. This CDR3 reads CASSITQTGVAGNTIYF. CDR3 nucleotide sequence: TGTGCCAGCAGCATTACTCAAACAGGGGTGGCGGGAAACACCATATATTTT. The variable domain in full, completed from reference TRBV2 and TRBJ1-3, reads EPEVTQTPSHQVTQMGQEVILRCVPISNHLYFYWYRQILGQKVEFLVSFYNNEISEKSEIFDDQFSVERPDGSNFTLKIRSTKLEDSAMYFCASSITQTGVAGNTIYFGEGSWLTVV.

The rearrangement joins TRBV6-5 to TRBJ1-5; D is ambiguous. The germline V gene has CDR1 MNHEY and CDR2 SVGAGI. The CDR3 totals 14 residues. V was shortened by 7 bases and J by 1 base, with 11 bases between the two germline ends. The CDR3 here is CASTSLRSNQPQHF. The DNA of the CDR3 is TGTGCCAGCACCTCTTTACGAAGCAATCAGCCCCAGCATTTT.

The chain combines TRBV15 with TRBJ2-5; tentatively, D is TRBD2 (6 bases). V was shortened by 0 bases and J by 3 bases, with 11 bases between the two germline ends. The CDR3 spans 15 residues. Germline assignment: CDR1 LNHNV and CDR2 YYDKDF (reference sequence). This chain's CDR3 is CATSRDPRGEETQYF. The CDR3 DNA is TGTGCCACCAGCAGAGATCCGCGGGGTGAAGAGACCCAGTACTTC.

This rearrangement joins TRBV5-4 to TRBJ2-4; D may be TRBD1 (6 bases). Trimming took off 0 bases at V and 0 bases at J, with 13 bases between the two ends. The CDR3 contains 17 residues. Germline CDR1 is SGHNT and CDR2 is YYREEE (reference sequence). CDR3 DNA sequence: TGTGCCAGCAGCTTGGAGGTGGCAGGGGTAGCCAAAAACATTCAGTACTTC. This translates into CASSLEVAGVAKNIQYF.

The CDR3, as DNA: TGTGCAGCCGGGGGGGACAATGAGCAGTTCTTC. Translating gives CAAGGDNEQFF. V gene TRBV2 combines with J gene TRBJ2-1; 8 nucleotides line up with TRBD2. CDR1 is SNHLY and CDR2 is FYNNEI in the germline V gene. This CDR3 contains 11 residues.

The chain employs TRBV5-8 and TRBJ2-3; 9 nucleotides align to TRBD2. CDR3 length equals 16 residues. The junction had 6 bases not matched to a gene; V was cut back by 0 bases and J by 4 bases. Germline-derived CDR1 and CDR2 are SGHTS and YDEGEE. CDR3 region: CASSLAAGGPADTQYF. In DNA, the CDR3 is TGTGCCAGCAGCTTGGCCGCGGGAGGGCCAGCAGATACGCAGTATTTT.

CDR3 coding DNA: TGTGCCAGCAGCTCATACAGGGACAAAAACATTCAGTACTTC. Encoded protein: CASSSYRDKNIQYF. This chain links TRBV11-1 with TRBJ2-4, with D perhaps TRBD1 (6 bases). The CDR3 totals 14 residues. V was cut by 4 bases and J by 3 bases, with 10 bases left in between. The germline gives CDR1 SGHAT, CDR2 FQDESV (reference sequence).

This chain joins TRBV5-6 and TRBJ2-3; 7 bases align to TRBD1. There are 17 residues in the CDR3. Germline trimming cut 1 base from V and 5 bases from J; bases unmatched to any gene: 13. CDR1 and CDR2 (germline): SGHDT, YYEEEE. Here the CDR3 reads CASSLYFEGQVGDTQYF. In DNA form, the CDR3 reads TGTGCCAGCAGCTTGTATTTTGAAGGACAGGTGGGAGATACGCAGTATTTT.

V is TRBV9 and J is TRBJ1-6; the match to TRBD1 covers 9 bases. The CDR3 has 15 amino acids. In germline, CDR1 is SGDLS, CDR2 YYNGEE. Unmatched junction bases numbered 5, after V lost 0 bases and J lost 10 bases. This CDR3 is CASSVAGQGLSPLHF. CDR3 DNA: TGTGCCAGCAGCGTAGCGGGACAGGGACTCTCACCCCTCCACTTT. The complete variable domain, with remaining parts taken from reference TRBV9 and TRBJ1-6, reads DSGVTQTPKHLITATGQRVTLRCSPRSGDLSVYWYQQSLDQGLQFLIQYYNGEERAKGNILERFSAQQFPDLHSELNLSSLELGDSALYFCASSVAGQGLSPLHFGNGTRLTVT.

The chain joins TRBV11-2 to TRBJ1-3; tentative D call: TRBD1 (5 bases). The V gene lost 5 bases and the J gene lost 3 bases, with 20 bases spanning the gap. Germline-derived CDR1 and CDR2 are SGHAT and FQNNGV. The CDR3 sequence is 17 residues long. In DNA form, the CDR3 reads TGTGCCAGCAGCCCCTTGGGGCTAGGCAGCATTGGAAACACCATATATTTT. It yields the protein CASSPLGLGSIGNTIYF.

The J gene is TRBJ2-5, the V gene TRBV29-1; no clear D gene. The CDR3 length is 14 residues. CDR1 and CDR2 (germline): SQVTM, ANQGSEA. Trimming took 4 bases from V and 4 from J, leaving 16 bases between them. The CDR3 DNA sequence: TGCAGCGTTGCCATTGGACGGGTTGGAGAGACCCAGTACTTC. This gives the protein CSVAIGRVGETQYF.

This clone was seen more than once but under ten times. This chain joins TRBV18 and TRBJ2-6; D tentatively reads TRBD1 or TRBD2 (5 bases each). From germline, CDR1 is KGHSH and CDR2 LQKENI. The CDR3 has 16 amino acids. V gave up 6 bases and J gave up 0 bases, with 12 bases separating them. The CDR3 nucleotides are TGTGCCAGCTCCCGGGACCGAAACTCTGGGGCCAACGTCCTGACTTTC. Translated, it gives CASSRDRNSGANVLTF.

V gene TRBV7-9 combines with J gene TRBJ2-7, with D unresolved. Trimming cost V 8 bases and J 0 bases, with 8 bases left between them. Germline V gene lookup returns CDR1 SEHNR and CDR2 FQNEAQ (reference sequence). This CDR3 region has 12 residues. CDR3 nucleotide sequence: TGTGCCAGCGACCAAAACTCCTACGAGCAGTACTTC. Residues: CASDQNSYEQYF.

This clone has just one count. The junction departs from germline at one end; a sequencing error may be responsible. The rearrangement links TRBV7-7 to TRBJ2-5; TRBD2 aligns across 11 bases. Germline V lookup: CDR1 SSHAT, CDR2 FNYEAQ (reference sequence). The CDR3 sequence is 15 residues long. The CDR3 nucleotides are TGTGCTAGCAGCTTGGGACTAGCGGCCTCGGGGACCCAGTACTTC. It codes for CASSLGLAASGTQYF.

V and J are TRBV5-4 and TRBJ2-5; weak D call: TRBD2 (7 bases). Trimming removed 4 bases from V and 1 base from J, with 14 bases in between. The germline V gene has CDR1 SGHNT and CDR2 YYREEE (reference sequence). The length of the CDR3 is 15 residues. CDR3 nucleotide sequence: TGTGCCAGCAGCCCCGGGGGGCCCGTCCAAGAGACCCAGTACTTC. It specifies CASSPGGPVQETQYF.

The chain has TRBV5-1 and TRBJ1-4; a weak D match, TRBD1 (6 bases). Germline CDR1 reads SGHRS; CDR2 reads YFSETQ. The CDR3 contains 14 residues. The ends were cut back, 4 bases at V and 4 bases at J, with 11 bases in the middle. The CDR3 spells CASSQQGFNEKLFF. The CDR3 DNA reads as TGCGCCAGCAGCCAACAGGGATTTAATGAAAAACTGTTTTTT.

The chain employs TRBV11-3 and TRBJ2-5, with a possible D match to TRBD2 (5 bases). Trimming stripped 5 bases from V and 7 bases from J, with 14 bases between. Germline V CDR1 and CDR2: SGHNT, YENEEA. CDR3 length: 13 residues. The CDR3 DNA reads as TGTGCCAGCAGCCGCCAACCCGGAGGGACCCAGTACTTC. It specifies CASSRQPGGTQYF.

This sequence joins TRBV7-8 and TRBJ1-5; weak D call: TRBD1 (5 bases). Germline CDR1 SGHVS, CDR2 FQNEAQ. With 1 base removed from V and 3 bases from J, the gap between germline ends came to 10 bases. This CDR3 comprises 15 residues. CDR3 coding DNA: TGTGCCAGCAGCTTAGTGGGGCAAACCAATCAGCCCCAGCATTTT. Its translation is CASSLVGQTNQPQHF.

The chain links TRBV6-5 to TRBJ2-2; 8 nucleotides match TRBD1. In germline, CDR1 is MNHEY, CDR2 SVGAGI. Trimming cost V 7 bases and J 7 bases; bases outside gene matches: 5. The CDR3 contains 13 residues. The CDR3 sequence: CASNQGQGGELFF. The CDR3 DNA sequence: TGTGCCAGCAATCAAGGACAGGGCGGGGAGCTGTTTTTT.

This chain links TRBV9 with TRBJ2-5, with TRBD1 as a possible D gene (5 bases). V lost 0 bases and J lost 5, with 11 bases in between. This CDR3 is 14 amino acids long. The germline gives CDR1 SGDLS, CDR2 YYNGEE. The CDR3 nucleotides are TGTGCCAGCAGCGTAGAGGGCAGGGCGGAGACCCAGTACTTC. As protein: CASSVEGRAETQYF. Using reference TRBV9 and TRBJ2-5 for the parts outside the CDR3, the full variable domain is DSGVTQTPKHLITATGQRVTLRCSPRSGDLSVYWYQQSLDQGLQFLIQYYNGEERAKGNILERFSAQQFPDLHSELNLSSLELGDSALYFCASSVEGRAETQYFGPGTRLLVL.

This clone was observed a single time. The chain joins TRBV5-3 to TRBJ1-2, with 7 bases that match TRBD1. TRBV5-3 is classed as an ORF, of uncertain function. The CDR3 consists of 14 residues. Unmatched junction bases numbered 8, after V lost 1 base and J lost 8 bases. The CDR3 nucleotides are TGTGCCAGAAGCTTGAAGACAGGGTCGGACGGCTACACCTTC. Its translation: CARSLKTGSDGYTF.

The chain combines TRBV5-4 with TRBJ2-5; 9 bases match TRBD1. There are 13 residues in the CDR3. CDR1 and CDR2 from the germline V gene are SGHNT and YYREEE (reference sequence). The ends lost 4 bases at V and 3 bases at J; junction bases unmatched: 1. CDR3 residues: CASSRDREETQYF. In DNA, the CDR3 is TGTGCCAGCAGCAGGGACAGGGAAGAGACCCAGTACTTC.

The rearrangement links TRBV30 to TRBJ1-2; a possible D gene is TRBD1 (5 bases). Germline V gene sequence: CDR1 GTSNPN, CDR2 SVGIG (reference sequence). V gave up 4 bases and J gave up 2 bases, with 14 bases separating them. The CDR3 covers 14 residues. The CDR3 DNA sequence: TGTGCCTGGAAGACTCGACAGACGAACTATGGCTACACCTTC. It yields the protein CAWKTRQTNYGYTF.

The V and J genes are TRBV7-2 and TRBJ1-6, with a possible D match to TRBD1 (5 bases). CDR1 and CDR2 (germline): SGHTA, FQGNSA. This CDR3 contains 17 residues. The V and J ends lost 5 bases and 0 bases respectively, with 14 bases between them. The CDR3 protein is CASSPGHGSSYNSPLHF. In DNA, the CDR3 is TGTGCCAGCAGCCCAGGACACGGGAGCTCCTATAATTCACCCCTCCACTTT.

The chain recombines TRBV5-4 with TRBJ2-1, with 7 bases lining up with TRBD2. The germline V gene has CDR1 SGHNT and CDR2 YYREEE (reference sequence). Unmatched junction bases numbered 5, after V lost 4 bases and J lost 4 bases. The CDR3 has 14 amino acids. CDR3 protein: CASSTAGPYNEQFF. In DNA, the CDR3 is TGTGCCAGCAGCACAGCGGGGCCTTACAATGAGCAGTTCTTC.

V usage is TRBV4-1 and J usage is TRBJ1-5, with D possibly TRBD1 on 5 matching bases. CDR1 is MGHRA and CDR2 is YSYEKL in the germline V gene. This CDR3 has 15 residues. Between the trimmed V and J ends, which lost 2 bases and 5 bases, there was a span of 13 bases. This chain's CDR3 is CASSQTWRGDQPQHF. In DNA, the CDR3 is TGCGCCAGCAGCCAAACGTGGAGAGGGGATCAGCCCCAGCATTTT.

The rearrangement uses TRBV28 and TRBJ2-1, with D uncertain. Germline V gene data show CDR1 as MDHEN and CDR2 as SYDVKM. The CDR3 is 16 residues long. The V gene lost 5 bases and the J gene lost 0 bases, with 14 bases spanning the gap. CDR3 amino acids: CASSPDPSRSYNEQFF. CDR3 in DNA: TGTGCCAGCAGTCCCGACCCCAGTCGCTCCTACAATGAGCAGTTCTTC. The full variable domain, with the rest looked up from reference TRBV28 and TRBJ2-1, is DVKVTQSSRYLVKRTGEKVFLECVQDMDHENMFWYRQDPGLGLRLIYFSYDVKMKEKGDIPEGYSVSREKKERFSLILESASTNQTSMYLCASSPDPSRSYNEQFFGPGTRLTVL.